The source of this T cell receptor (beta chain) is a study of beta chain features in type 1 diabetes. What was sequenced were expressed TCRB transcripts, since all of the isolated RNA had been reverse transcribed. The method was immunoSEQ multiplex PCR; TCRdb's version includes in-frame clones alone and lacks a portion of them. The sample records 300,000 to 450,000 clones, roughly an eighth being singletons. The CDR3 totals 14 residues. The V end lost 0 bases, the J end lost 10 bases, and 13 bases lay between the germline ends. Germline CDR1 is SGHNT and CDR2 is YENEEA. V and J are TRBV11-3 and TRBJ2-1; maybe TRBD1 (6 bases). The sequenced sample was naive CD4+ T cells from blood. This TCR came from a man aged 18 to 30 in good health. The CDR3 loop reads CASSLDSGADEQFF. The CDR3 nucleotides are TGTGCCAGCAGCTTAGATTCAGGGGCGGACGAGCAGTTCTTC.